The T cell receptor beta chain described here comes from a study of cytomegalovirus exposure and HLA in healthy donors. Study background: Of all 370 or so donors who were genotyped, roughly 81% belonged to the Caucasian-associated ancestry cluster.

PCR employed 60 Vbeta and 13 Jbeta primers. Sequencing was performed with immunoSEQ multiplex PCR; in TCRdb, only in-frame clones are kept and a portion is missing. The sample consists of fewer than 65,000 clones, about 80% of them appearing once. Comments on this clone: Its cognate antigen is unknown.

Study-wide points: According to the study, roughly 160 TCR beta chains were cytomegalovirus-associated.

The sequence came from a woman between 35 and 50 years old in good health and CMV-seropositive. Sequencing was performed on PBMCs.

The CDR3 nucleotides are TGTGCCAGCAGTGGTCGCAGGAACAATCAGCCCCAGCATTTT. It is translated as CASSGRRNNQPQHF. The chain uses TRBV6-4 and TRBJ1-5; D is undetermined. The V end was cut by 4 bases, the J end by 3 bases, with 10 bases between. The CDR3 has 14 residues. The germline CDR1 and CDR2 sequences are MRHNA and SNTAGT.